The 18 T cell receptor beta chains below all came from one sample that was sequenced in a study of blood T cell repertoires in COVID-19. Libraries were prepared by immunoSEQ multiplex PCR; TCRdb keeps only in-frame clonotypes and omits some of them. The sample comprises roughly 100,000 clones, roughly 80% of which are singletons, and about 9.3% rests with the top ten. The source material was peripheral blood. The receptors were gathered from a man in his sixties with active or convalescent COVID-19.

The J gene is TRBJ2-2, the V gene TRBV3-1 (or the pseudogene TRBV3-2), with a possible D match to TRBD2 (6 bases). CDR3 length: 15 residues. Per germline, CDR1 LGHDT and CDR2 YNNKEL (reference sequence). V lost 1 base to trimming and J lost 7 bases, with 13 bases between them. The CDR3 nucleotides are TGTGCCAGCAGCCAAGTGCGGGATGGGCACGGGGAGCTGTTTTTT. It yields the protein CASSQVRDGHGELFF.

The CDR3, as DNA: TGCGCCAGCAGTCAAACGATTCGGGAGTGGGGAGAGACCCAGTACTTC. Translated, it gives CASSQTIREWGETQYF. The chain recombines TRBV23-1 with TRBJ2-5, with a possible D match to TRBD2 (6 bases). TRBV23-1 is reported as an ORF; its role is uncertain. V was trimmed by 2 bases and J by 4 bases, leaving 17 bases between them. This CDR3 contains 16 residues.

J is TRBJ1-1 and V is TRBV5-4; 10 nucleotides match TRBD1. The J segment lost 3 bases and the V segment lost 2 bases, leaving 4 bases of the junction unmatched. The CDR3 runs 15 residues. CDR1 is SGHNT, CDR2 YYREEE, per germline (reference sequence). The CDR3 reads CASSLADRGDTEAFF. In DNA, the CDR3 is TGTGCCAGCAGCTTAGCGGACAGGGGGGACACTGAAGCTTTCTTT.

CDR3 sequence (DNA): TGTGCCACCAGACTAGCGGCGACCTACAATGAGCAGTTCTTC. Translating gives CATRLAATYNEQFF. The chain employs TRBV27 and TRBJ2-1, with 9 bases lining up with TRBD2. The CDR3 is made up of 14 amino acids. The germline CDR1 and CDR2 sequences are MNHEY and SMNVEV (reference sequence). Trimming took 10 bases from V and 2 from J; bases not matched to a gene: 6.

The chain is built from TRBV29-1 and TRBJ1-5; TRBD1 matches 7 bases. The CDR3 has 16 residues. J gave up 0 bases and V 2 bases, and 7 bases lay outside the gene matches. CDR1 is SQVTM and CDR2 is ANQGSEA in the germline V gene. The CDR3 protein is CSVENRGGYSNQPQHF. CDR3 nucleotide sequence: TGCAGCGTTGAAAACAGGGGCGGATATAGCAATCAGCCCCAGCATTTT. Full variable domain (rest looked up from reference TRBV29-1 and TRBJ1-5): SAVISQKPSRDICQRGTSLTIQCQVDSQVTMMFWYRQQPGQSLTLIATANQGSEATYESGFVIDKFPISRPNLTFSTLTVSNMSPEDSSIYLCSVENRGGYSNQPQHFGDGTRLSIL.

The rearrangement uses TRBV9 and TRBJ2-5; no clear D gene. The V end was cut by 0 bases, the J end by 2 bases, with 17 bases between. The CDR3 extends over 17 amino acids. In germline, CDR1 is SGDLS, CDR2 YYNGEE. The CDR3 DNA reads as TGTGCCAGCAGCGTAGGGAGCTCGATTAGGATACAAGAGACCCAGTACTTC. Translated: CASSVGSSIRIQETQYF.

The V and J genes are TRBV24-1 and TRBJ2-2, with 11 bases identical to TRBD2. The CDR3 has 17 residues. V dropped 3 bases and J dropped 3; count of bases not matched to a gene: 5. Germline assignment: CDR1 KGHDR and CDR2 SFDVKD. In nucleotides, the CDR3 is TGTGCCACCAGTGATCGCACTAGCGGGAGTTACACCGGGGAGCTGTTTTTT. Protein sequence: CATSDRTSGSYTGELFF.

This chain connects TRBV28 to TRBJ2-4; possible D gene TRBD2, 7 bases. CDR1 MDHEN and CDR2 SYDVKM come from the germline V gene. The CDR3 sequence is 15 residues long. V was pared by 10 bases and J by 0 bases, with 16 bases between. The CDR3 sequence is CATGAGARAKNIQYF. Here the CDR3 DNA reads TGTGCCACCGGCGCGGGGGCGAGAGCCAAAAACATTCAGTACTTC.

This clone was counted a few times. The chain couples TRBV19 to TRBJ2-1; 8 nucleotides line up with TRBD2. Losses at the gene ends were 4 bases for V and 3 bases for J; bases not matched to a gene: 5. CDR3 size: 15 residues. CDR1 LNHDA and CDR2 SQIVND come from the germline V gene (reference sequence). CDR3 coding DNA: TGTGCCAGTAGTAAAGCGGGAGCTGGCTACAATGAGCAGTTCTTC. Protein product: CASSKAGAGYNEQFF.

The chain couples TRBV5-1 to TRBJ2-5; D might be TRBD1 (5 bases). The CDR3 spans 12 residues. The V end lost 6 bases, the J end lost 5 bases, and 11 bases lay between the germline ends. Per the germline V gene, CDR1 is SGHRS and CDR2 is YFSETQ. CDR3 region: CASKDNLETQYF. The CDR3 DNA is TGCGCCAGCAAGGACAACCTTGAGACCCAGTACTTC.

This clone has more than one count but fewer than ten. J is TRBJ2-7 and V is TRBV5-1; 13 nucleotides match TRBD2. Germline loops: CDR1 SGHRS, CDR2 YFSETQ. This CDR3 has 14 residues. V shed 3 bases and J 4 bases; nucleotides not matched to a gene: 1. This chain's CDR3 is CASSSGLAGYEQYF. The CDR3 region has the DNA TGCGCCAGCAGCTCGGGACTAGCGGGATACGAGCAGTACTTC.

V gene TRBV3-1 (or the pseudogene TRBV3-2) combines with J gene TRBJ2-3; 10 nucleotides align to TRBD2. With V trimmed by 0 bases and J by 7 bases, 13 bases remained unmatched. The length of the CDR3 is 18 residues. CDR1 is LGHDT, CDR2 YNNKEL, per germline (reference sequence). The CDR3 coding sequence is TGTGCCAGCAGCCAAGAAATAGGGCTAGCGGGAGAATTGAATACGCAGTATTTT. Its translation is CASSQEIGLAGELNTQYF.

V usage is TRBV7-8 and J usage is TRBJ2-6; 9 bases map to TRBD1. The V and J ends lost 5 bases and 0 bases, in that order; junction bases with no gene match: 5. Germline-derived CDR1 and CDR2 are SGHVS and FQNEAQ. The CDR3 contains 17 residues. CDR3 in amino acids: CASSQTGGVSGANVLTF. In DNA, the CDR3 is TGTGCCAGCAGCCAAACAGGGGGCGTCTCTGGGGCCAACGTCCTGACTTTC.

This clone was observed a few times. The rearrangement joins TRBV14 to TRBJ2-1; 10 nucleotides agree with TRBD2. The CDR3 extends over 15 amino acids. Trimming removed 2 bases from V and 7 bases from J; junction bases left unmatched: 5. Germline V lookup: CDR1 SGHDN, CDR2 FVKESK. In DNA form, the CDR3 reads TGTGCCAGCAGCCAATTAGGACTAGCGGTAAATGAGCAGTTCTTC. Its translation is CASSQLGLAVNEQFF.

The V call is TRBV6-5, the J call TRBJ1-2; D call uncertain. The CDR3 has 15 residues. V lost 6 bases and J 6 bases, leaving 20 bases between the germline ends. The germline V gene encodes CDR1 MNHEY and CDR2 SVGAGI. The CDR3 sequence is CASRSPGVRTHGYTF. The CDR3 bases are TGTGCCAGCAGGTCACCCGGGGTCCGTACGCATGGCTACACCTTC.

This chain joins TRBV15 and TRBJ2-7; a possible D gene is TRBD1 (6 bases). The V end was cut by 3 bases, the J end by 2 bases, with 20 bases between. Germline assignment: CDR1 LNHNV and CDR2 YYDKDF (reference sequence). The CDR3 is 17 residues long. The CDR3 nucleotides are TGTGCCACCAGCAGGGCGCCCACTTCGACAGGCCCCTACGAGCAGTACTTC. Protein product: CATSRAPTSTGPYEQYF.

The chain recombines TRBV9 with TRBJ1-3, with 7 bases that match TRBD1. V shed 6 bases, J shed 6 bases, and the junction held 6 bases outside the gene matches. This CDR3 contains 13 residues. The germline V gene encodes CDR1 SGDLS and CDR2 YYNGEE. The CDR3 sequence: CASKGAYSNTIYF. The CDR3, as DNA: TGTGCCAGCAAGGGGGCCTACTCAAACACCATATATTTT.

The chain is built from TRBV10-2 and TRBJ1-1; D unresolved. Germline V CDR1 and CDR2: WSHSY, SAAADI. This CDR3 region has 13 residues. V dropped 4 bases and J dropped 3 bases, with 9 bases sitting between them. CDR3 protein: CASSVQSYTEAFF. In nucleotides, the CDR3 is TGCGCCAGCAGTGTACAGAGCTACACTGAAGCTTTCTTT.